This T cell receptor beta chain is from a study of low-dose radiotherapy and immunotherapy resistance in tumors. Study in general: Patients took oral aspirin 300 mg daily for four cycles from cycle 1 day 1.

Covering alpha and beta chains, TRAV- and TRBV-specific primers were used for the first-strand cDNA. The TCRs were subjected to amplification over roughly 18 PCR cycles employing a constant-region primer in conjunction with a V-primer adapter. TCRdb processed the reads anew with MiXCR; each CDR3 protein has one entry. The table records about 97,000 distinct CDR3 sequences, around 20% of them present only once. Indicated time point: after trial treatment. Treatment given: LDRT plus nivolumab, ipilimumab, low-dose cyclophosphamide and aspirin (RACIN trial). This clonotype was recorded many times. The input for sequencing was PBMCs, taken after low-dose radiotherapy plus immunotherapy. This sequence originates from a male donor with prostate cancer.

The CDR3 loop reads CASSQEGTRRGETQYF. Written as DNA, the CDR3 is TGCGCCAGCAGCCAAGAGGGGACTAGGCGCGGAGAGACCCAGTACTTC. The chain joins TRBV4-3 to TRBJ2-5; 8 bases line up with TRBD2. CDR3 length equals 16 residues. Trimming removed 0 bases from V and 4 bases from J; junction bases left unmatched: 7. Germline V gene data show CDR1 as LGHNA and CDR2 as YSLEER.